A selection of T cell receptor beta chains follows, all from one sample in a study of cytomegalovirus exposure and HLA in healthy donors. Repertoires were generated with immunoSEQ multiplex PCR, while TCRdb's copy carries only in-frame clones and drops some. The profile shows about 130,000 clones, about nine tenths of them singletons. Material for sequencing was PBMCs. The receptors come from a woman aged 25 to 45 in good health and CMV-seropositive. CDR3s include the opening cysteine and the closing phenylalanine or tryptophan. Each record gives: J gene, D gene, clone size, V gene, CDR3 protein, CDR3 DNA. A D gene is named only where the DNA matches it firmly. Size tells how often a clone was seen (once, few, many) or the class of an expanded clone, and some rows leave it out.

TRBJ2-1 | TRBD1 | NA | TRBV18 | CASSPGRGLGAIDEQFF | TGTGCCAGCTCACCGGGCAGGGGGCTAGGGGCGATAGATGAGCAGTTCTTC
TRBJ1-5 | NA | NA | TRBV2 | CASSDTRRHSLYSNQPQHF | TGTGCCAGCAGTGACACCCGGCGGCATTCGCTCTATAGCAATCAGCCCCAGCATTTT
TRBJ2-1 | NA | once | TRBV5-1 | CASSLVAEDNEQFF | TGCGCCAGCAGCTTAGTCGCGGAGGACAATGAGCAGTTCTTC
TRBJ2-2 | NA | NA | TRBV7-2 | CASSLEGGPNTGELFF | TGTGCCAGCAGCTTAGAGGGAGGCCCGAACACCGGGGAGCTGTTTTTT
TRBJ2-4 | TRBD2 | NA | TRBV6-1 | CASSGRGLAGPGAKNIQYF | TGTGCCAGCAGTGGGCGCGGACTAGCGGGGCCGGGGGCCAAAAACATTCAGTACTTC
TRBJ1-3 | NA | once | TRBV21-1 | CAPTGGLSGNTIYF | TGTGCCCCGACAGGGGGCCTCTCTGGAAACACCATATATTTT
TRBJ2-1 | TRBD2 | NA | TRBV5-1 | CASSLAAGTRNEQFF | TGCGCCAGCAGCTTGGCAGCGGGAACTCGAAATGAGCAGTTCTTC
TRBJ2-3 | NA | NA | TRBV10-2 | CASSDYSTGLRWADTQYF | TGCGCCAGCAGTGATTACTCAACCGGACTACGCTGGGCAGATACGCAGTATTTT
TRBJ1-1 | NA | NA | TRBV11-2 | CASSLEAGSTEAFF | TGTGCCAGCAGCTTAGAAGCGGGGAGCACTGAAGCTTTCTTT
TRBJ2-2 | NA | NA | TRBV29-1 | CSVEPSGNTGELFF | TGCAGCGTTGAACCCAGCGGGAACACCGGGGAGCTGTTTTTT
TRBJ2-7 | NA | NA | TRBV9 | CASSVGRETYEQYF | TGTGCCAGCAGCGTAGGGCGGGAAACCTACGAGCAGTACTTC
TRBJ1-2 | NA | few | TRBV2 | CASSPGPDYGYTF | TGTGCCAGCAGTCCTGGGCCTGACTATGGCTACACCTTC
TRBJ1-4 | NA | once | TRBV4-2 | CASTIPGKFYEKLFF | TGTGCCAGCACAATTCCGGGGAAGTTTTATGAAAAACTGTTTTTT
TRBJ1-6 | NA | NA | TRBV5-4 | CASSLRTNSPLHF | TGTGCCAGCAGCTTGCGGACAAATTCACCCCTCCACTTT
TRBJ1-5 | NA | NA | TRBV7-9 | CASSLSNQPQHF | TGTGCCAGCAGCTTATCGAATCAGCCCCAGCATTTT
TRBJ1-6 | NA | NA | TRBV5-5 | CASSFSPLGRWRSYNSPLHF | TGTGCCAGCAGCTTCTCCCCCCTGGGCAGGTGGCGATCCTATAATTCACCCCTCCACTTT
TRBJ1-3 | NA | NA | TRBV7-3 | CASSQTDTIYF | TGTGCCAGCAGCCAGACTGACACCATATATTTT
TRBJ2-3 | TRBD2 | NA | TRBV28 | CASSSYSGGTDTQYF | TGTGCCAGCAGTTCCTATAGCGGGGGCACAGATACGCAGTATTTT
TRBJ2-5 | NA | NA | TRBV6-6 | CASSYSAGKETQYF | TGTGCCAGCAGTTACTCGGCGGGGAAGGAGACCCAGTACTTC
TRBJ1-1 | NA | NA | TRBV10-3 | CAISETPSGGEAFF | TGTGCCATCAGTGAGACGCCGTCGGGTGGTGAAGCTTTCTTT
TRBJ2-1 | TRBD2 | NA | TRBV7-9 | CASSSPLGSGGYNEQFF | TGTGCCAGCAGCTCTCCCCTGGGTAGCGGGGGTTACAATGAGCAGTTCTTC
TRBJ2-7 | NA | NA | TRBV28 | CASSSPTVRGGYEQYF | TGTGCCAGCAGTTCCCCTACGGTGAGAGGGGGTTACGAGCAGTACTTC
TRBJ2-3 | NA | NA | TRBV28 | CASSSPESESQYF | TGTGCCAGCAGTTCTCCCGAGAGCGAGTCGCAGTATTTT
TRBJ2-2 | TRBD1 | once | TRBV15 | CATSGQGTGELFF | TGTGCCACCAGTGGACAGGGAACCGGGGAGCTGTTTTTT
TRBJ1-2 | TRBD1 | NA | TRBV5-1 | CASSLTTGRHGYTF | TGCGCCAGCAGCTTGACGACAGGGAGGCACGGCTACACCTTC
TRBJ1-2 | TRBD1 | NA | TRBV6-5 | CASRPDRVPYGYTF | TGTGCCAGCAGACCCGACAGGGTCCCGTATGGCTACACCTTC
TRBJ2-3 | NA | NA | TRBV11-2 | CASSLGPAATDTQYF | TGTGCCAGCAGCTTAGGTCCTGCGGCAACAGATACGCAGTATTTT
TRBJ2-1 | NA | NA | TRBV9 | CASSDLGGTSHEQFF | TGTGCCAGCAGCGACCTCGGGGGAACGAGCCATGAGCAGTTCTTC
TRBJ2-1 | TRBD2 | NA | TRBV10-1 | CASSDLGGLFF | TGCGCCAGCAGTGATCTGGGGGGGTTGTTCTTC
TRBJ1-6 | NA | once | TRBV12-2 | CARHPGQGGSPLHF | TGTGCGAGACATCCGGGACAGGGTGGGTCACCCCTCCACTTT
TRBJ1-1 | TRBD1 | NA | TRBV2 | CASITLPTGVTEAFF | TGTGCCAGCATCACCCTACCGACAGGGGTCACTGAAGCTTTCTTT
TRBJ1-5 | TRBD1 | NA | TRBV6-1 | CASSDPTGVSNQPQHF | TGTGCCAGCAGTGATCCGACAGGGGTTAGCAATCAGCCCCAGCATTTT
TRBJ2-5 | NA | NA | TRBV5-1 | CASSFDRRLGIQETQYF | TGCGCCAGCAGCTTTGACAGGAGACTCGGCATACAAGAGACCCAGTACTTC
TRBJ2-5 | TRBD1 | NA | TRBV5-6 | CASSVTGGPETQYF | TGTGCCAGCAGCGTGACAGGGGGTCCGGAGACCCAGTACTTC
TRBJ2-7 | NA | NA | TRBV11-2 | CASSAGGYEQYF | TGTGCCAGCAGCGCGGGCGGCTACGAGCAGTACTTC
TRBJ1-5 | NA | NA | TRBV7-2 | CASSLGGQPQHF | TGTGCCAGCAGCTTAGGAGGGCAGCCCCAGCATTTT
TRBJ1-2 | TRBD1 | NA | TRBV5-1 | CASSNIGTGSDGYTF | TGCGCCAGCAGCAATATCGGGACAGGGTCGGATGGCTACACCTTC
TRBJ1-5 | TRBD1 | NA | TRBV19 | CASSTVRQGRQPQHF | TGTGCCAGTAGTACCGTTCGACAGGGACGACAGCCCCAGCATTTT
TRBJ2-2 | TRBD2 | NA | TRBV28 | CASSTDRRGGTGELFF | TGTGCCAGCAGTACCGATCGACGCGGGGGGACCGGGGAGCTGTTTTTT
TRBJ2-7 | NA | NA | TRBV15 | CATSPTRSYEQYF | TGTGCCACCAGCCCAACTCGATCCTACGAGCAGTACTTC
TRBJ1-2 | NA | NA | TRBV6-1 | CASSPQGDYGYTF | TGTGCCAGCAGTCCTCAGGGTGACTATGGCTACACCTTC
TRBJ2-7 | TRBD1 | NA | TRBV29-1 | CSVGDSGSYEQYF | TGCAGCGTGGGGGACAGTGGTTCCTACGAGCAGTACTTC
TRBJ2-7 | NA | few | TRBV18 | CASSPGAGVVYEQYF | TGTGCCAGCTCACCAGGGGCAGGGGTCGTATACGAGCAGTACTTC
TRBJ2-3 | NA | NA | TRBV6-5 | CASSDVAGSDTQYF | TGTGCCAGCAGTGATGTCGCGGGATCAGATACGCAGTATTTT
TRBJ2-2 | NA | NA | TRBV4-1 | CASTRGNGELFF | TGCGCCAGCACCCGAGGAAACGGGGAGCTGTTTTTT
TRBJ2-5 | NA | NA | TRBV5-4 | CASSFAGGGETQYF | TGTGCCAGCAGCTTCGCGGGTGGGGGGGAGACCCAGTACTTC
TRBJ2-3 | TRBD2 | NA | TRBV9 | CASSVVAGGKDTQYF | TGTGCCAGCAGCGTAGTTGCGGGGGGGAAAGATACGCAGTATTTT
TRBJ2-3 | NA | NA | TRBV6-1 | CASMWDISTDTQYF | TGTGCCAGCATGTGGGACATTAGCACAGATACGCAGTATTTT
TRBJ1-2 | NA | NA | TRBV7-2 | CASSSFGADYGYTF | TGTGCCAGCAGCTCCTTTGGAGCAGATTATGGCTACACCTTC
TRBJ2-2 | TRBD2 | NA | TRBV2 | CASRASGANTGELFF | TGTGCCAGCAGGGCAAGCGGGGCGAACACCGGGGAGCTGTTTTTT
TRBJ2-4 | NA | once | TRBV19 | CASSSPSVQSKNIQYF | TGTGCCAGTAGTAGTCCCTCGGTGCAATCCAAAAACATTCAGTACTTC
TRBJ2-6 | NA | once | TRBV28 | CASSLWGASSGANVLTF | TGTGCCAGCAGTTTATGGGGGGCCAGCTCTGGGGCCAACGTCCTGACTTTC
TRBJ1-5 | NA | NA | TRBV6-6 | CASEFGQLNQPQHF | TGTGCCAGCGAATTCGGACAGCTCAATCAGCCCCAGCATTTT
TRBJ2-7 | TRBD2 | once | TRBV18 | CASSPSGGMLYEQYF | TGTGCCAGCTCACCGTCGGGAGGGATGCTCTACGAGCAGTACTTC
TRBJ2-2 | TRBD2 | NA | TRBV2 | CASSAPSGNTGELFF | TGTGCCAGCAGTGCGCCTAGCGGCAACACCGGGGAGCTGTTTTTT
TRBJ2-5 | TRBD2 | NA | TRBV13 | CASSFRRGGRETQYF | TGTGCCAGCAGCTTCAGGCGGGGGGGCCGGGAGACCCAGTACTTC
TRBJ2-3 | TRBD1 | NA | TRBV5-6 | CASSTTGSSTDTQYF | TGTGCCAGCAGTACGACAGGGTCTAGCACAGATACGCAGTATTTT